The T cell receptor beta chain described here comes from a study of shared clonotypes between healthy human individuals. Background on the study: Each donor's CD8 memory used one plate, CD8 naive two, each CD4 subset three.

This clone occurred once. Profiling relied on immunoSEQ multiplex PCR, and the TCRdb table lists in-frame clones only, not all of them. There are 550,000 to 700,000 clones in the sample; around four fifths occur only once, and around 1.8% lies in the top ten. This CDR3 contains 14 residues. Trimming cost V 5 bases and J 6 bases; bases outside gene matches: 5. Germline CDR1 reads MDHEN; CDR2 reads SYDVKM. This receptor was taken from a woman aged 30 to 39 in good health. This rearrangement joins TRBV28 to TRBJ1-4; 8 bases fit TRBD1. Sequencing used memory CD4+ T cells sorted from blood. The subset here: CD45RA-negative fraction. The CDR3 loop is CASSTRRGHEKLFF. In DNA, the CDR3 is TGTGCCAGCAGTACCCGCAGGGGGCATGAAAAACTGTTTTTT.